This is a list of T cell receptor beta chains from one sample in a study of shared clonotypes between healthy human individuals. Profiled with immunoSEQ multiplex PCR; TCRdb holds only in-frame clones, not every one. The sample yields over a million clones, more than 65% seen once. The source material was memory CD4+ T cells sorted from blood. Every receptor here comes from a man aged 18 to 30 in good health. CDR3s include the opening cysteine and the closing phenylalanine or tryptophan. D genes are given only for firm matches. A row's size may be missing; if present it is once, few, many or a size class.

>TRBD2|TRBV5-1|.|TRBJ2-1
CASSGGLAGSLNEQFF
TGCGCCAGCAGCGGGGGACTAGCGGGAAGCCTCAATGAGCAGTTCTTC
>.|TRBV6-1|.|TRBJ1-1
CASSEVSGRDTEAFF
TGTGCCAGCAGTGAAGTGTCAGGAAGGGACACTGAAGCTTTCTTT
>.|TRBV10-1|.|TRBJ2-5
CASSLAGAEETQYF
TGCGCCAGCAGCCTAGCAGGGGCGGAGGAGACCCAGTACTTC
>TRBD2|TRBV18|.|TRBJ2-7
CASSPSGGLEQYF
TGTGCCAGCTCACCTAGCGGGGGGCTCGAGCAGTACTTC
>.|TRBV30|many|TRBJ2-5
CAWSPLQETQYF
TGTGCCTGGAGCCCCTTGCAAGAGACCCAGTACTTC
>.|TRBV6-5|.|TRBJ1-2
CASSPAQNRISYTF
TGTGCCAGCAGTCCGGCCCAGAACAGGATAAGCTACACCTTC
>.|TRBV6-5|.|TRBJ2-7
CASSYEQTYEQYF
TGTGCCAGCAGTTACGAGCAAACCTACGAGCAGTACTTC
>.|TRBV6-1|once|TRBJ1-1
CATLWGENTEAFF
TGTGCCACCCTCTGGGGGGAGAACACTGAAGCTTTCTTT
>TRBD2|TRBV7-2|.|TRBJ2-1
CASRPGGRAYANEQFF
TGTGCCAGCAGGCCCGGGGGGAGGGCTTACGCCAATGAGCAGTTCTTC
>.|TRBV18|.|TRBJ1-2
CASSPGALVGGYTF
TGTGCCAGCTCACCAGGGGCGTTGGTCGGTGGCTACACCTTC
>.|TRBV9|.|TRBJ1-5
CASSVDGRDNQPQHF
TGTGCCAGCAGCGTAGACGGCAGGGACAATCAGCCCCAGCATTTT
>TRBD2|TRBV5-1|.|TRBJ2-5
CASSSSGMETQYF
TGCGCCAGCAGCTCTAGCGGGATGGAGACCCAGTACTTC
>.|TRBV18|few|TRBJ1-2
CASSPDPRGNYGYTF
TGTGCCAGCTCACCAGACCCCAGGGGCAACTATGGCTACACCTTC
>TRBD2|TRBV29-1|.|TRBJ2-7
CSVLAGGLYEQYF
TGCAGCGTACTAGCGGGAGGGCTATACGAGCAGTACTTC
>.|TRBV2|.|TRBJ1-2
CASSESISYGYTF
TGTGCCAGCAGTGAAAGTATTTCGTATGGCTACACCTTC
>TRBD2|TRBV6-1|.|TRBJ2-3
CASSPSGRITDTQYF
TGTGCCAGCAGTCCTAGCGGGAGAATCACAGATACGCAGTATTTT
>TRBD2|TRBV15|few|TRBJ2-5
CATSLPRGGETQYF
TGTGCCACCAGCCTGCCAAGGGGAGGGGAGACCCAGTACTTC
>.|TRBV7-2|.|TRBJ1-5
CASSERGPPSSNQPQHF
TGTGCCAGCAGCGAACGGGGGCCGCCATCTAGCAATCAGCCCCAGCATTTT
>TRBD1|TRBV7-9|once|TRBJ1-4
CASSLLLDRAYEKLFF
TGTGCCAGCAGCTTACTTCTAGACAGGGCCTACGAAAAACTGTTTTTT
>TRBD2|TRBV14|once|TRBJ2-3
CASSQGASGSADTQYF
TGTGCCAGCAGCCAAGGGGCTAGCGGGAGTGCAGATACGCAGTATTTT
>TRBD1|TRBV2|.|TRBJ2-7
CASRGTVTAYEQYF
TGTGCCAGCCGAGGGACAGTTACCGCCTACGAGCAGTACTTC
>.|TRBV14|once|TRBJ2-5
CASSQDQDWEQYF
TGTGCCAGCAGCCAAGATCAGGACTGGGAGCAGTACTTC
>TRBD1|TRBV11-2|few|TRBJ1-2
CASSLGGQGRGEGYTF
TGTGCCAGCAGCTTAGGCGGACAGGGAAGGGGAGAGGGCTACACCTTC
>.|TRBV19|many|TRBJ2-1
CASSTKLGLTGQFF
TGTGCCAGTAGTACTAAACTAGGCCTCACCGGACAGTTCTTC
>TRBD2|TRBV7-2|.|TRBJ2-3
CASSFKPGLVWYF
TGTGCCAGCAGCTTCAAACCGGGACTAGTTTGGTATTTT
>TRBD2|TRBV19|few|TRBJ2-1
CASSTGTSSSEQFF
TGTGCCAGTAGTACCGGGACTAGCTCCTCTGAGCAGTTCTTC
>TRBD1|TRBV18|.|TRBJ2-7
CASSPPGQGRHEQYF
TGTGCCAGCTCACCGCCTGGACAGGGGCGTCACGAGCAGTACTTC
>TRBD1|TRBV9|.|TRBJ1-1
CASSARDSTEAFF
TGTGCCAGCAGCGCCCGGGACAGCACTGAAGCTTTCTTT
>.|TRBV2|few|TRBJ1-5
CASQDDSNQPQHF
TGTGCCAGCCAGGATGATAGCAATCAGCCCCAGCATTTT
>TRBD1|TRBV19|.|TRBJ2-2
CASSSRLGQGYTGELFF
TGTGCCAGTAGTAGCCGTCTGGGACAGGGATACACCGGGGAGCTGTTTTTT
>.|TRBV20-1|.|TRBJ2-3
CSAMGDTQYF
TGCAGTGCTATGGGGGATACGCAGTATTTT